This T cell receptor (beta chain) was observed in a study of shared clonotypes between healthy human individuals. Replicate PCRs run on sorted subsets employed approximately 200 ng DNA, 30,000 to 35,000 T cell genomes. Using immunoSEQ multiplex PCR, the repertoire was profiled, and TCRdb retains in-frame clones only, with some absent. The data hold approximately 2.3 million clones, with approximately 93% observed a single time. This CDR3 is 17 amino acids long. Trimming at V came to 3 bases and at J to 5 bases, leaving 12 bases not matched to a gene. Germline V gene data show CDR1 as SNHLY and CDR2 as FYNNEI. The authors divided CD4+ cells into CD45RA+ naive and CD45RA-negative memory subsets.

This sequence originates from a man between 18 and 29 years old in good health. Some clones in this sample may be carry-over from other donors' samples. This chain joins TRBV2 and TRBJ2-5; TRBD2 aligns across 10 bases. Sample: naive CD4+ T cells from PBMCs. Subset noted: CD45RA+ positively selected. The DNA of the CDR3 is TGTGCCAGCAGTGAGCGACAAGCGGGAGGGCCCCAGGAGACCCAGTACTTC. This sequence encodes CASSERQAGGPQETQYF.